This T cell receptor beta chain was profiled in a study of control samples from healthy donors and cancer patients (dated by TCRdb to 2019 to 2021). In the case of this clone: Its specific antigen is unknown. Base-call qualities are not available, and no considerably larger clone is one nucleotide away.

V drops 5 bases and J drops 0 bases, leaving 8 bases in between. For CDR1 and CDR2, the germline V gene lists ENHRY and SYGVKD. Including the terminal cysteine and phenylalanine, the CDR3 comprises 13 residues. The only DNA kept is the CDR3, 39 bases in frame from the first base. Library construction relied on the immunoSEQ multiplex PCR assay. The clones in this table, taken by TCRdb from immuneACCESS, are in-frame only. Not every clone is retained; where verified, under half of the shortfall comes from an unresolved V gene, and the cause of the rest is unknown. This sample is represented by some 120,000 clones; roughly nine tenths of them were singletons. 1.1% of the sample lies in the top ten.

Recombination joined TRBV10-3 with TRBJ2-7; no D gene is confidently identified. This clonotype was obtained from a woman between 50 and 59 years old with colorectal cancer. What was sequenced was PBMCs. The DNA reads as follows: TGTGCCATCAGTAACGTGGGCTCCTACGAGCAGTACTTC. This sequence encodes CAISNVGSYEQYF.